This T cell receptor beta chain is drawn from a study of blood T cell repertoires in COVID-19. Profiling relied on immunoSEQ multiplex PCR, and the TCRdb table lists in-frame clones only, not all of them. The profile shows around 23,000 clones, 75% to 90% of them singletons. CDR3 size: 14 residues. J was trimmed by 3 bases and V by 5 bases; bases with no gene match: 6. Germline V gene lookup returns CDR1 SEHNR and CDR2 FQNEAQ (reference sequence). The material sequenced was peripheral blood. This rearrangement joins TRBV7-9 to TRBJ1-1, with 7 bases matching TRBD1. The source is a human donor in a cohort sampled during active COVID-19. CDR3 DNA: TGTGCCAGCAGCCTACAGGGGCTGGACACTGAAGCTTTCTTT. This codes for CASSLQGLDTEAFF.